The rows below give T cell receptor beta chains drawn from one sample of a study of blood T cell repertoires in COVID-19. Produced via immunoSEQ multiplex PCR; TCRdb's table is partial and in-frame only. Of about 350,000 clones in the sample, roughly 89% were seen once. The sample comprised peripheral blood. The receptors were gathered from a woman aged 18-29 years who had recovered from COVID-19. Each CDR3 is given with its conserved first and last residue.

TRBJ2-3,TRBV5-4,CASSLPTSGSLSTDTQYF
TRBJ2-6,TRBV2,CASSLAGGSGANVLTF
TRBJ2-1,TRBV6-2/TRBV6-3,CASSPSGLAAAYNEQFF
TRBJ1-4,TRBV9,CASSVGGGRGGEKLFF
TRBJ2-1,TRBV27,CASSSFTAGGEQFF
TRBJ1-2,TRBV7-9,CASSENQGGPNGYTF
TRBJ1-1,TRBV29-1,CSVDRGRGNTEAFF
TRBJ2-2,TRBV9,CASSDPVGVWTTSGTNTGELFF
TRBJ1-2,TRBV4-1,CASSQDLAANYGYTF
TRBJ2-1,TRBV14,CASSQEFSRLNNEQFF
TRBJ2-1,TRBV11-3,CASSLDRSYNEQFF
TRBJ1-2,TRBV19,CASSIDPTVTHGYTF
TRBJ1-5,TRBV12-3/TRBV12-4,CASSLGPNQPQHF
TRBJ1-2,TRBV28,CASSGFGGYTF
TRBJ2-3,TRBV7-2,CASSLALAVADTQYF
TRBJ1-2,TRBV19,CASNRGNYGYTF
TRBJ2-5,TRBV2,CASSDIDRSGTQYF
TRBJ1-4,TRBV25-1,CASSDVSNEKLFF
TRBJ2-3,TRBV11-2,CASSLYGEEYTDTQYF
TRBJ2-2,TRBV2,CASGIRSTGELFF
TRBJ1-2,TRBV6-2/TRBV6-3,CASSYSREGDYGYTF
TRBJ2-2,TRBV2,CASSRGTSSRELFF
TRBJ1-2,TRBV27,CASSKQGDYGYTF
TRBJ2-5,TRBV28,CASSYRLSRETQYF
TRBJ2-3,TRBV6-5,CASSYLQGGGTDTQYF
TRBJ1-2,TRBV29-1,CSVVTNGYTF
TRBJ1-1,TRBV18,CASSGQGLNTEAFF